These T cell receptor beta chains were read from a single sample in a study of T-cell reconstitution after alpha-beta-depleted transplantation in children. From the PCR reads, TCRdb called clonotypes with MiXCR, one entry per CDR3 protein. The profile shows a few hundred thousand distinct CDR3 sequences, 10% to 15% of them singletons. The specimen comprised PBMCs, mostly from graft donor cells, sampled 360 days after TCRalphabeta/CD19-depleted stem cell transplant. The receptor source for this set is a male patient younger than 18 who had a stem cell transplant for acute myeloid leukemia, so the T cells may come from the graft donor. CDR3s include the opening cysteine and the closing phenylalanine or tryptophan.

v_call cdr3_aa
TRBV27 CASSPLLTGGPDTQYF
TRBV6-4 CASSVDRGSDTQYF
TRBV6-5 CASSYSRGPNRGPNSPLHF
TRBV6-4 CASSVGPPGYNEQFF
TRBV5-1 CASSLPTDRGPNTEAFF
TRBV28 CASSFLEGITYEQYF
TRBV7-9 CASSFYADGRTEAFF
TRBV6-2/TRBV6-3 CASRNHREEGEAFF
TRBV28 CASSLSGRYYNEQFF
TRBV4-3 CASSQEEASGYQETQYF
TRBV30 CAWSRSDTQYF
TRBV20-1 CSAPKPNEQYF
TRBV28 CASGSSGEGLTQYF
TRBV6-1 CASSPLLAGDLNEQFF
TRBV20-1 CSAVGWKGLAANTGELFF
TRBV7-2 CASSPAWNEQYF
TRBV5-5 CASSFPAGVETQYF
TRBV27 CASSSGQSTGELFF
TRBV6-1 CASSTGGNQPQHF
TRBV20-1 CSASDYGAKNIQYF
TRBV29-1 CSVELGGNTGELFF
TRBV20-1 CSAPKTGGAPDTQYF
TRBV29-1 CSAETGNSNQPQHF
TRBV10-3 CAISGAGGEETQYF